The next 12 T cell receptor beta chains were all read from a single sample in a study of neurological immune-mediated disorders (dated by TCRdb to 2018 to 2020). Libraries were constructed by 5' RACE. TCRdb lists the instrument as Illumina HiSeq 2500. Through fastp at Q25 and MiXCR, TCRdb rebuilt clones from the public reads, retaining in-frame beta chains. Rows with one shared CDR3 protein collapse into an entry with the most common genes and DNA. The sample table holds about 74,000 distinct CDR3 sequences, of which less than 5.5% were seen once. In total, the top ten clones hold less than 7.5% of the sample. Sequencing was carried out using PBMCs. The receptors were sampled from a man aged 18 to 29 with multiple sclerosis.

This clonotype has at least ten counts. J is TRBJ2-1 and V is TRBV27, with unresolved D. Germline assignment: CDR1 MNHEY and CDR2 SMNVEV (reference sequence). The CDR3 is 15 amino acids. V was shortened by 0 bases and J by 8 bases, with 14 bases between the two germline ends. The CDR3 bases are TGTGCCAGCAGTTTATCGACTCTTGGCGGCGATGAGCAGTTCTTC. Translated: CASSLSTLGGDEQFF.

As to this clonotype: Possible read error: a much larger clone is one base away. V gene TRBV7-9 combines with J gene TRBJ2-1; D not resolved. V was shortened by 1 base and J by 16 bases, with 14 bases between the two germline ends. The germline gives CDR1 SEHNR, CDR2 FQNEAQ (reference sequence). The CDR3 is 12 residues long. This CDR3 is CASSLGWNRPFF. The CDR3 nucleotides are TGTGCCAGCAGCTTAGGATGGAATAGACCCTTCTTC. Using reference TRBV7-9 and TRBJ2-1 for the parts outside the CDR3, the full variable domain is DTGVSQNPRHKITKRGQNVTFRCDPISEHNRLYWYRQTLGQGPEFLTYFQNEAQLEKSRLLSDRFSAERPKGSFSTLEIQRTEQGDSAMYLCASSLGWNRPFFGPGTRLTVL.

In this sample, this clonotype turned up a few times. A read error is possible here, since a much larger clone lies one base away. The V call is TRBV24-1, the J call TRBJ1-2; D gene uncertain. This CDR3 region has 14 residues. The V gene lost 5 bases and the J gene lost 1 base, with 10 bases spanning the gap. Per germline, CDR1 KGHDR and CDR2 SFDVKD. In DNA, the CDR3 is TGTGCCACCAGTGGCCCGGAAAGTAACTATGGCTACACCTTC. Amino acid sequence: CATSGPESNYGYTF.

This clonotype has a count of ten or more. The V call is TRBV20-1, the J call TRBJ2-7; D might be TRBD1 (5 bases). The CDR3 loop spans 12 amino acids. Trimming removed 6 bases at V and 0 bases at J, with 9 bases between. CDR1 and CDR2 (germline): DFQATT, SNEGSKA (reference sequence). CDR3 nucleotide sequence: TGCAGTGCCCCGACAGTCTCCTACGAGCAGTACTTC. Protein: CSAPTVSYEQYF.

This clonotype was seen ten or more times. This rearrangement joins TRBV20-1 to TRBJ1-6, with D hard to call. V lost 1 base to trimming and J lost 7 bases, with 11 bases between them. Germline-derived CDR1 and CDR2 are DFQATT and SNEGSKA (reference sequence). The CDR3 is 14 residues long. DNA of the CDR3: TGCAGTGCTAGAGCCTTGAAGGAAAATTCACCCCTCCACTTT. Its translation: CSARALKENSPLHF.

This clonotype was counted ten times or more. The chain recombines TRBV7-8 with TRBJ2-2; D is possibly TRBD1 (6 bases). Trimming took 5 bases from V and 0 from J, leaving 13 bases between them. CDR3 length equals 16 residues. Germline V gene sequence: CDR1 SGHVS, CDR2 FQNEAQ. This chain's CDR3 is CASSPGHRTNTGELFF. The CDR3 DNA sequence: TGTGCCAGCAGCCCGGGACACCGCACGAACACCGGGGAGCTGTTTTTT.

This clonotype was recorded at least ten times. The chain combines TRBV7-2 with TRBJ1-1, with unresolved D. Trimming took 5 bases from V and 2 from J, leaving 9 bases between them. Looked up from germline, CDR1 is SGHTA and CDR2 is FQGNSA. The CDR3 sequence is 13 residues long. CDR3 protein: CASSAGHNTEAFF. The CDR3 nucleotides read TGTGCCAGCAGCGCGGGTCATAACACTGAAGCTTTCTTT. The full variable domain, with the rest looked up from reference TRBV7-2 and TRBJ1-1, is GAGVSQSPSNKVTEKGKDVELRCDPISGHTALYWYRQSLGQGLEFLIYFQGNSAPDKSGLPSDRFSAERTGGSVSTLTIQRTQQEDSAVYLCASSAGHNTEAFFGQGTRLTVV.

This clonotype has at least ten counts. The chain links TRBV6-1 to TRBJ2-3; unclear D gene. Between the trimmed V and J ends, which lost 2 bases and 7 bases, there was a span of 7 bases. Germline-derived CDR1 and CDR2 are MNHNS and SASEGT. The CDR3 loop spans 12 amino acids. CDR3 protein: CASSEMEYTQYF. DNA of the CDR3: TGTGCCAGCAGTGAAATGGAATATACGCAGTATTTT.

This clonotype was recorded at least ten times. The chain couples TRBV24-1 to TRBJ2-1; the D is unclear. Germline V gives CDR1 KGHDR, CDR2 SFDVKD. V was trimmed by 2 bases and J by 6 bases, leaving 10 bases between them. The CDR3 totals 14 residues. The DNA for the CDR3 is TGTGCCACCAGTGATTGGGATCCCGGCAATGAGCAGTTCTTC. Translation gives CATSDWDPGNEQFF.

This clonotype was detected ten times or more. The genes are TRBV14 and TRBJ2-1; a possible D gene is TRBD1 (6 bases). V was cut by 4 bases and J by 5 bases, with 15 bases left in between. The CDR3 covers 15 residues. In germline, CDR1 is SGHDN, CDR2 FVKESK. CDR3 sequence reads: CASSPIGRGDNEQFF. DNA of the CDR3: TGTGCCAGCAGCCCCATAGGCAGGGGTGACAATGAGCAGTTCTTC.

Many counts were recorded for this clonotype. The V gene is TRBV3-1, the J gene TRBJ2-7; 8 bases map to TRBD2. The germline V gene encodes CDR1 LGHDT and CDR2 YNNKEL (reference sequence). J gave up 2 bases and V 4 bases, and 7 bases lay outside the gene matches. This CDR3 spans 15 amino acids. The CDR3: CASSPTSGSTYEQYF. As DNA, the CDR3 is TGTGCCAGCAGCCCTACTAGCGGATCGACCTACGAGCAGTACTTC.

There are many counts of this clonotype. The CDR3 sequence: CASSPGDRVFPGELFF. The DNA for the CDR3 is TGCGCCAGCAGCCCGGGGGACAGGGTCTTCCCCGGGGAGCTGTTTTTT. The rearrangement uses TRBV5-1 and TRBJ2-2, with 9 positions matching TRBD1. Germline CDR1 is SGHRS and CDR2 is YFSETQ. The CDR3 is 16 amino acids. Trimming cost V 4 bases and J 6 bases; bases outside gene matches: 10.